This entry features one TCR beta chain sequence. This clonotype has ten or more counts. What antigen it recognizes has not been identified. No qualities accompany the bases; no much larger clone lies one base away. This record comes from a study of T cells in Graves' hyperthyroidism and ophthalmopathy (dated by TCRdb to the late 2010s). Regarding the research as a whole: Peripheral blood samples were taken at the time of initial diagnosis, prior to any treatment. To identify distinguishing TCR V-J signatures, a discovery cohort of about a hundred patients was used, comprising 43 with Graves' ophthalmopathy and some 60 with stable Graves' hyperthyroidism. An independent validation cohort of fewer than 20 hyperthyroidism patients and more than 15 patients who later progressed to ophthalmopathy tested prospective prediction of ophthalmopathy. The roughly 100 discovery patients were divided at random into training and test sets in a 7:3 ratio. In addition, the study compared T-cell repertoires in thyroid tissue and in blood from several Graves' hyperthyroidism patients. After sampling, hyperthyroidism patients received methimazole starting at 30 mg daily, and ophthalmopathy patients received high-dose intravenous methylprednisolone. The paper describes TCR Vbeta CDR3 sequencing of 120 to 150 peripheral blood samples, made up of 43 ophthalmopathy patients, more than 70 hyperthyroidism patients and about 17 progressor patients. Overall study results and their limits: Sample size was not statistically predetermined, and investigators were not blinded to group allocation. Ophthalmopathy was separated from stable hyperthyroidism by a 13 V-J signature model, with over 85% sensitivity and 81% to 82% specificity obtained in cross-validation and 80%/75% obtained in testing. In validation, the model predicted progression to ophthalmopathy a median of about 6.8 months before onset, with about 70% sensitivity and 72.22% specificity. Most expanded thyroid clonotypes (frequency above 0.001) were also detected in blood, suggesting blood repertoires may reflect thyroid immune responses.

Moderately to severely active disease, a Clinical Activity Score of at least 3, a NOSPECS grade of at least 4, and a duration under 3 months were present in ophthalmopathy patients. Any patient with an uncontrolled infection, another autoimmune disease, pregnancy or lactation was excluded. Clinical symptoms, serum thyroxine and TRAb, thyroid ultrasound, and orbital computed tomography formed the basis for the diagnoses. PBMCs were isolated from about 9.2 ml of fresh peripheral blood by Ficoll-Paque density gradient centrifugation. Total RNA was extracted using Trizol reagent, and RNA quality was assessed on an Agilent 2100 Bioanalyzer. Amplification of TCR beta CDR3 regions was carried out from RNA transcripts. For the first round of RT-PCR on the TCR CDR3, the HTBI primer set was used together with the Qiagen OneStep RT-PCR kit. A second multiplex PCR round built the libraries, followed by size selection and purification. Libraries were sequenced paired-end with 100 bp reads on an Illumina HiSeq2000. In the paper's pipeline: Raw data were processed with SOAPnuke, discarding reads with adapters, uncalled bases, mean Phred below 15, or no exact constant-primer or identifier match. High-quality paired reads were merged with COPE v1.2.5, and unique nucleotide sequences were defined as clonotypes. MiTCR v1.1 was used to align the clonotypes against IMGT TRBV, TRBD and TRBJ reference segments. The analysis included only V-J combinations with a frequency above 0.0001, which together covered around 99% of the repertoires. The TCS score was defined as F50 (clonal expansion) divided by E x V (chaos), with BLOSUM62-based TCRdist calculated between CDR3 peptides within each V-J. Welch's t-statistics and random forest reduced several hundred V-J features to roughly 13, which were used in a naive Bayes classifier (R e1071). TCRdb applied fastp at Q25 and MiXCR to the public reads, then kept only in-frame beta chains. Rows are combined by CDR3 protein, so each entry shows the most common genes and DNA. TCRdb, rather than the study authors, made the V and J calls. The sample table contains over 250,000 distinct CDR3 sequences; only one count was recorded for over 15% of them. About 51% of the sample lies in the top ten.

CDR1 SGDLS and CDR2 YYNGEE are derived from the germline V gene. The CDR3 runs 15 amino acids, cysteine and phenylalanine included. Only the CDR3 region is kept as DNA, spanning 45 bases read in frame from base 1. The germline V end is reduced by 4 bases and the J end by 0 bases; junction bases left unmatched: 3. The chain employs TRBV9 and TRBJ2-2; TRBD1 matches 7 bases in the middle. The clonotype was recovered from an older woman with Graves' ophthalmopathy. The specimen was blood. The base sequence is TGTGCCAGCAGCCCCCAGGGGGCGAACACCGGGGAGCTGTTTTTT. Its coded protein is CASSPQGANTGELFF.